Detailed here is one T cell receptor (beta chain). What it recognizes is unknown. This sample was included in a study of shared clonotypes between healthy human individuals. Study-wide results and caveats: Sampling used blood alone; tissue repertoires probably differ.

CDR1 and CDR2 (germline): MDHEN, SYDVKM. CDR3 length equals 14 residues. Trimming took off 11 bases at V and 6 bases at J, with 23 bases between the two ends. Input per replicate PCR of unsorted PBMC was 300 ng DNA, corresponding to about 30,000 T cell genomes. The repertoire was sequenced with immunoSEQ multiplex PCR; TCRdb's copy has only in-frame clones and lacks some. This table holds more than 400,000 clones, over 75% found once. The unsorted samples took about 90 million PBMCs to get genomic DNA. This TCR was sampled from a woman between 35 and 50 years old in good health. Some clones in this sample may be carry-over from other donors' samples. The sample was PBMCs. V is TRBV28 and J is TRBJ2-7; D not resolved. The CDR3 sequence: CAGSTGTTVPEQYF. The CDR3 DNA sequence: TGTGCCGGTTCGACTGGCACCACAGTCCCCGAGCAGTACTTC.